This note documents a single TCR beta chain sequence. This sample was taken from a study of control samples from healthy donors and cancer patients. The ends were cut back, 3 bases at V and 1 base at J, with 10 bases in the middle. Germline loops: CDR1 SGHRS, CDR2 YFSETQ. The CDR3 totals 14 residues. Clones were sequenced by immunoSEQ multiplex PCR, and TCRdb holds only the in-frame ones, with some missing. This table has under 450,000 clones, 80% to 95% appearing once. The chain links TRBV5-1 to TRBJ1-1; D call uncertain. The receptor was derived from a middle-aged man with head and neck cancer. The sample taken for sequencing was PBMCs. Here the CDR3 reads CASSSDSGNTEAFF. CDR3 coding DNA: TGCGCCAGCAGCTCGGACTCGGGGAACACTGAAGCTTTCTTT.